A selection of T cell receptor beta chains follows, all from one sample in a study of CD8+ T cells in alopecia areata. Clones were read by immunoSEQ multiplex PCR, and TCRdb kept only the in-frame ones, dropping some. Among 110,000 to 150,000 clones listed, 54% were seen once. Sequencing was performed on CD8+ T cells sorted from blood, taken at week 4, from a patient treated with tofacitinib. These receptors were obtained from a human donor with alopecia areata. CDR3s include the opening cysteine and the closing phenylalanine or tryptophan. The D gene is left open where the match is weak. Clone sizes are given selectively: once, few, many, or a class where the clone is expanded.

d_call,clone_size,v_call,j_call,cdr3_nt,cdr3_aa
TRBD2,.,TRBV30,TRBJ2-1,TGTGCCTGGAGTAGGTTAGCGGGGACCTACAATGAGCAGTTCTTC,CAWSRLAGTYNEQFF
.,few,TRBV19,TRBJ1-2,TGTGCCAGCAGAGCTAAGGGGGGGATCAGCTATGGCTACACCTTC,CASRAKGGISYGYTF
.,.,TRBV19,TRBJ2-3,TGTGCCAGTAGTCTAGACACAGATACGCAGTATTTT,CASSLDTDTQYF
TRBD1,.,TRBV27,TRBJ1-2,TGTGCCAGCAGTTTAGGGACAGGGGCTAATCACTATGGCTACACCTTC,CASSLGTGANHYGYTF
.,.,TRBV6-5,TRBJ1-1,TGTGCCAGCAGTCAGGGATCTTTCACTGAAGCTTTCTTT,CASSQGSFTEAFF
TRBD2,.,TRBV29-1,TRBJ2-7,TGCAGCGTTGAAGAGGCGACTAGCGGGGACTACGAGCAGTACTTC,CSVEEATSGDYEQYF
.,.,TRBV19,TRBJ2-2,TGTGCCTCATCACCCTCGAACACCGGGGAGCTGTTTTTT,CASSPSNTGELFF
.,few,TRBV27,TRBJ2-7,TGTGCCAGCACCTTATCGCCGAGGGGCCTACCCTACGAGCAGTACTTC,CASTLSPRGLPYEQYF
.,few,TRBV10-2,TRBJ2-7,TGCGCCAGCAGTGAGTTGACTCTCAGCTCCTACGAGCAGTACTTC,CASSELTLSSYEQYF
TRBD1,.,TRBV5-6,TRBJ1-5,TGTGCCAGCAGCTTGGGGGGGACAGCAAGCAATCAGCCCCAGCATTTT,CASSLGGTASNQPQHF
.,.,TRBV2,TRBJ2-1,TGTGCCAGCGGTAGCGGCACATCACATGAGCAGTTCTTC,CASGSGTSHEQFF
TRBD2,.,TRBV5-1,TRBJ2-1,TGCGCCAGCAGCTTGGAAGCGGGGGGGCTCAATGAGCAGTTCTTC,CASSLEAGGLNEQFF
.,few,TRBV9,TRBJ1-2,TGTGCCAGCAGCGTAGAGGACACAAGAACTAACTATGGCTACACCTTC,CASSVEDTRTNYGYTF
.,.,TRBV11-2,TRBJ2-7,TGTGCCAGCAGCTTAACCGGCGGCAACTCCTACGAGCAGTACTTC,CASSLTGGNSYEQYF
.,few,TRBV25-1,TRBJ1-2,TGTGCCAGCAGTGAATATTGGGACACGTATGGCTACACCTTC,CASSEYWDTYGYTF
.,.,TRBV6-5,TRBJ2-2,TGTGCCAGCAGTTACTTGTATACCGGGGAGCTGTTTTTT,CASSYLYTGELFF
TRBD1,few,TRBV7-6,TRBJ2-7,TGTGCCAGCAGCTTAGAAGTGGGGACAGCCTACTACGAGCAGTACTTC,CASSLEVGTAYYEQYF